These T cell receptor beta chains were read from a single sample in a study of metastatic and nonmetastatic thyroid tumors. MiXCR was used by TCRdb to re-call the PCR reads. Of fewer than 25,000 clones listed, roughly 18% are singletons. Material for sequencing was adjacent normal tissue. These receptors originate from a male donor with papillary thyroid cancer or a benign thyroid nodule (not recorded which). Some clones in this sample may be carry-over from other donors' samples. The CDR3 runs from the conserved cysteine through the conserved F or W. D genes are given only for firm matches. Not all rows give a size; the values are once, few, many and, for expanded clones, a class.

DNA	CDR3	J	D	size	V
TGTGCCACCAGTGATACAGGGAACCAGCCCCAGCATTTT	CATSDTGNQPQHF	TRBJ1-5	-	-	TRBV24-1
TGTGCCAGCAGTGGAAGTCATAGCAGCACAGATACGCAGTATTTT	CASSGSHSSTDTQYF	TRBJ2-3	-	few	TRBV25-1
TGTGCAAGCGGCTTATCGGCTTCCTACGAGCAGTACTTC	CASGLSASYEQYF	TRBJ2-7	-	-	TRBV7-2
TGCAGGGTGGGGGCATGGGACACTGAAGCTTTCTTT	CRVGAWDTEAFF	TRBJ1-1	-	-	TRBV20-1
TGTGCCACTGGGAAGACGGATACGCAGTATTTT	CATGKTDTQYF	TRBJ2-3	-	many	TRBV15
TGTGCCAGCAGCCGGCCCCGGGCTCTATCTGGGGCCAACGTCCTGACTTTC	CASSRPRALSGANVLTF	TRBJ2-6	-	few	TRBV6-1
TGTGCCAGCAGTACGACCGGGACAGGGATCGATAAAGCTTTCTTT	CASSTTGTGIDKAFF	TRBJ1-1	TRBD1	medium-sized	TRBV6-1
TGCGCCAGCAGCTTAAGGAACTACGAGCAGTACTTC	CASSLRNYEQYF	TRBJ2-7	-	many	TRBV5-1
TGCGCCAGCAGTGATTACAATGAGCAGTTCTTC	CASSDYNEQFF	TRBJ2-1	-	medium-sized	TRBV10-2
TGCAGTGCTAGAGATTACCTAGCGGGACTGGACAATGAGCAGTTCTTC	CSARDYLAGLDNEQFF	TRBJ2-1	TRBD2	few	TRBV20-1
TGTGCCAGCAAAAAGGGAGCCTTTGTGACCCATTACTTC	CASKKGAFVTHYF	TRBJ2-5	-	few	TRBV12-3/TRBV12-4
TGTGCCAGCAGTTTTTCCGGGACAGGGTTAACCGGGGAGCTGTTTTTT	CASSFSGTGLTGELFF	TRBJ2-2	TRBD1	medium-sized	TRBV12-3/TRBV12-4
TGTGCCAGCCACTCCGGGACAGGGGCCTACGAGCAGTACTTC	CASHSGTGAYEQYF	TRBJ2-7	TRBD1	medium-sized	TRBV2
TGTGCCAGCAGCCGACGGGGGGGTAACACAGATACGCAGTATTTT	CASSRRGGNTDTQYF	TRBJ2-3	TRBD2	many	TRBV28
TGCGGTGCCCCAAATGGTTGGGTGGGGATGGCTAGGGGCTACACCTTC	CGAPNGWVGMARGYTF	TRBJ1-2	-	-	TRBV20-1
TGTGCCAGTATGGGACAGTTGAACACTGAAGCTTTCTTT	CASMGQLNTEAFF	TRBJ1-1	TRBD1	many	TRBV19
TGCAGCGTGGGCCTCTCTGGCAATGAGCAGTTCTTC	CSVGLSGNEQFF	TRBJ2-1	-	many	TRBV29-1
TGTGCCAGCAGTGTGGGACGGGGACTAACGAGCACCGGGGAGCTGTTTTTT	CASSVGRGLTSTGELFF	TRBJ2-2	TRBD2	many	TRBV5-8
TGTGCCAGCAGCCGGGACCGAGAGACCCAGTACTTC	CASSRDRETQYF	TRBJ2-5	-	medium-sized	TRBV12-3/TRBV12-4
TGTGCCATCAATGACGTGGGGACTAGCACAGATATGCAGTATTTT	CAINDVGTSTDMQYF	TRBJ2-3	TRBD2	few	TRBV10-3
TGTGCCAGCACACGCGGAGGCAGGGTCTACGAGCAGTACTTC	CASTRGGRVYEQYF	TRBJ2-7	-	-	TRBV28
TGTGCCAGCAGCCTACTGGGTAGCGGGAGGGCCGGCGGGGAGCTGTTTTTT	CASSLLGSGRAGGELFF	TRBJ2-2	TRBD2	many	TRBV5-6
TGCAGTGCTAGAGGAGGGACAGCCTCTGGAAACACCATATATTTT	CSARGGTASGNTIYF	TRBJ1-3	TRBD1	many	TRBV20-1
TGTGCCCAGGAGCTGGACCTTACCATGAACACTGAAGCTTTCTTT	CAQELDLTMNTEAFF	TRBJ1-1	-	many	TRBV2
TGTGCCAGCAGCGATCCCACCTGGACTAGCGGCAATGATCAGTTCTTC	CASSDPTWTSGNDQFF	TRBJ2-1	TRBD2	-	TRBV11-2
TGCGCCAGCTGGGACCCTAGCGGGGGGGCTTGGAATGAGCAGTTCTTC	CASWDPSGGAWNEQFF	TRBJ2-1	TRBD2	many	TRBV5-1
TGTGCCAGCAGCGTAGAACCGTCAGCAACTAATGAAAAACTGTTTTTT	CASSVEPSATNEKLFF	TRBJ1-4	-	many	TRBV9
TGTGCCAGCAGCTTGGAGGCTGTTAGCACAGATACACAGTATTTT	CASSLEAVSTDTQYF	TRBJ2-3	-	-	TRBV5-5
TGTGCCAGCAGTTACTGGGACAGGAACTATTGCTACACCTTC	CASSYWDRNYCYTF	TRBJ1-2	TRBD1	few	TRBV6-2/TRBV6-3
TGCGCCAGCAGCTTAGGCGGGACTATTGAGCAGTTCTTC	CASSLGGTIEQFF	TRBJ2-1	TRBD2	few	TRBV7-9
TGTGCCAGCAGTGCCGGCTTTCATCTGAACACTGAAGCTTTCTTT	CASSAGFHLNTEAFF	TRBJ1-1	-	many	TRBV6-1
TGCAGCGTTGAAGACCTCCGTGGCTCAAAATTTGCCCAGTACTTC	CSVEDLRGSKFAQYF	TRBJ2-5	-	few	TRBV29-1
TGCGCCAGCAGCCCTCCGGGACTAGGGGAGAACACCGGGGAGCTGTTTTTT	CASSPPGLGENTGELFF	TRBJ2-2	TRBD2	many	TRBV5-1
TGTGCCAGTGTCAGGGGGGGCGCCACCGGGGAGCTGTTTTTT	CASVRGGATGELFF	TRBJ2-2	-	medium-sized	TRBV12-3/TRBV12-4
TGTGCCAGCAGTCAAGGGACGGGGGAAACCTACGAGCAGTACTTC	CASSQGTGETYEQYF	TRBJ2-7	-	medium-sized	TRBV11-2
TGTGCCGTCAGTGAGGGGTATAGCAATCATCCCCAGCATTTT	CAVSEGYSNHPQHF	TRBJ1-5	-	-	TRBV10-3